This T cell receptor (beta chain) was sequenced in a study of shared clonotypes between healthy human individuals. Several immunoSEQ plates received, in even portions, the genomic DNA of each subset. Sorted subsets were amplified in replicate PCRs using 150 to 250 ng DNA, about 30,000 T cell genomes. Clones were sequenced by immunoSEQ multiplex PCR, and TCRdb holds only the in-frame ones, with some missing. The sample shows about 2.4 million clones, around 94% of them seen only once. On this clone itself: Its cognate antigen is unknown.

General study points: What naive subsets generally showed was a larger estimated richness than memory subsets showed.

This CDR3 has 16 residues. Germline V lookup: CDR1 MDHEN, CDR2 SYDVKM. Trimming took 8 bases from V and 1 from J, leaving 20 bases between them. The chain is built from TRBV28 and TRBJ1-1; a weak D match, TRBD1 (5 bases). The TCR originated in a man younger than 35 in good health. Material: naive CD4+ T cells sorted from blood. The subset was: CD45RA+ positively selected. The CDR3 region has the DNA TGTGCCAGCCTCTCGGCAGGGCGGGGGACGAACACTGAAGCTTTCTTT. This codes for CASLSAGRGTNTEAFF.